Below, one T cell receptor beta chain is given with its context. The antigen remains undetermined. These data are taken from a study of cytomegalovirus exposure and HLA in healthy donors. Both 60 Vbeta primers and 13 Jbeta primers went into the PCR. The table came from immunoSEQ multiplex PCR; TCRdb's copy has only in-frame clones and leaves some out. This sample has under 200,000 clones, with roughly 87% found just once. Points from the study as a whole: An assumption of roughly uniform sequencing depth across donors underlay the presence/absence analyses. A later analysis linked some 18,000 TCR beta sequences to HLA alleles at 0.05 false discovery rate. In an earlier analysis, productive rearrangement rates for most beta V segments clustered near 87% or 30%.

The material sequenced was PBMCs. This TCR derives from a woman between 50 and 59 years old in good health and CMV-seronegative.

Here the CDR3 reads CASSLRGGYEQYF. The CDR3 nucleotides read TGTGCCAGCAGCTTACGGGGGGGGTACGAGCAGTACTTC. This chain connects TRBV7-9 to TRBJ2-7; 8 bases line up with TRBD2. Trimming removed 2 bases from V and 4 bases from J; junction bases left unmatched: 1. CDR3 length: 13 residues. Germline V gene lookup returns CDR1 SEHNR and CDR2 FQNEAQ (reference sequence). Combining the CDR3 with reference TRBV7-9 and TRBJ2-7 gives the whole variable domain DTGVSQNPRHKITKRGQNVTFRCDPISEHNRLYWYRQTLGQGPEFLTYFQNEAQLEKSRLLSDRFSAERPKGSFSTLEIQRTEQGDSAMYLCASSLRGGYEQYFGPGTRLTVT.